This T cell receptor (beta chain) appears in the sequencing data of a study of OX40 agonist ivuxolimab in advanced cancers. Study results and limitations: No determination was made of the antigen specificity of the expanded peripheral T cells. At doses 0.1 to 3.0 mg/kg, CD4+ and CD8+ clones expanded. Expanded clones belonging to CD8+ T cells outnumbered, on average, those of CD4+.

Turning to this clone: No antigen is known for it.

Prior autoimmune disease or systemic immunosuppression barred patients. Trimming shortened V by 5 bases and J by 4 bases, and 15 bases separated the two germline ends. CDR3 length: 15 amino acids. Looked up from germline, CDR1 is SGHTA and CDR2 is FQGNSA. Assay used: immunoSEQ multiplex PCR; TCRdb lists only in-frame clones, some missing. The table has some 48,000 clones, about 75% seen once; the top ten hold 7.9%. This chain links TRBV7-2 with TRBJ1-3, with a weak D call TRBD1 (6 bases). This material consisted of CD4+ or CD8+ T cells sorted from blood, taken in a trial of the OX40 agonist ivuxolimab. This TCR came from an adult with an advanced solid tumor such as melanoma, head and neck, liver or kidney cancer. The CDR3 DNA reads TGTGCCAGCAGCCCAACAGGGACTCGGGGAAACACCATATATTTT. Its protein is CASSPTGTRGNTIYF.